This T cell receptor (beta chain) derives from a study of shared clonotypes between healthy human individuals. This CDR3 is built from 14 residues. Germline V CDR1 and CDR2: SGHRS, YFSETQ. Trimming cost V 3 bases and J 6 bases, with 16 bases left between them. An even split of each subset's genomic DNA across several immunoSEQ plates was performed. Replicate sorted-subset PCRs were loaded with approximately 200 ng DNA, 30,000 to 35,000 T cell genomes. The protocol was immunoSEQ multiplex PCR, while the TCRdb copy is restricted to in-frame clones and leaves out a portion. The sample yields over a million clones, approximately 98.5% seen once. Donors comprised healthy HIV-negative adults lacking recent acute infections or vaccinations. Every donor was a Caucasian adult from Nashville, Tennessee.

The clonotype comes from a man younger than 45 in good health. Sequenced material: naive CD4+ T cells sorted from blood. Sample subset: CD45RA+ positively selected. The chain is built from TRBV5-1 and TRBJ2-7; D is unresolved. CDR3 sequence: CASSSIDATAEQYF. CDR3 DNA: TGCGCCAGCAGCTCAATAGATGCAACCGCCGAGCAGTACTTC.